Below are 9 T cell receptor beta chains sequenced from a single sample in a study of identical twins. TCRdb processed the 5' RACE reads anew with MiXCR; each CDR3 protein has one entry. The data show about 520,000 distinct CDR3 sequences, roughly a fifth seen once. The same sample was also used in a study of T cells expressing NK-cell markers.

The specimen sequenced was CD4+ T cells sorted from blood. The receptors derive from a woman between 18 and 30 years old in good health.

The chain is built from TRBV7-6 and TRBJ2-7; TRBD2 might be the D (5 bases). V lost 5 bases and J 6 bases, leaving 14 bases between the germline ends. Germline values: CDR1 SGHVS, CDR2 FNYEAQ. There are 13 residues in the CDR3. CDR3 DNA: TGTGCCAGCAGCCAGCCCTCGGGGTCCGAGCAGTACTTC. Protein sequence: CASSQPSGSEQYF.

As concerns this clonotype: A much larger clone lies one base from this, so it may be a read error. This sequence joins TRBV20-1 and TRBJ2-1; 9 bases align to TRBD2. V was clipped by 8 bases and J by 0 bases; unmatched bases: 8. Germline V gene sequence: CDR1 DFQATT, CDR2 SNEGSKA (reference sequence). This CDR3 contains 15 residues. For the CDR3, the DNA is TGCAGTCCGAAAAATAGCGGGGGCTCCTACAATGAGCAGTTCTTC. It encodes CSPKNSGGSYNEQFF.

Here the CDR3 DNA reads TGCAGCGTTGTGAGACAGGACTACGAGCAGTACTTC. This translates into CSVVRQDYEQYF. This chain joins TRBV29-1 and TRBJ2-7; maybe TRBD1 (6 bases). This CDR3 spans 12 amino acids. Germline V lookup: CDR1 SQVTM, CDR2 ANQGSEA. Trimming removed 4 bases at V and 3 bases at J, with 10 bases between.

In this sample, this clonotype turned up a few times. The chain uses TRBV6-1 and TRBJ2-1; 8 bases align to TRBD2. J gave up 6 bases and V 6 bases, and 13 bases lay outside the gene matches. The CDR3 runs to 16 residues. CDR1 is MNHNS and CDR2 is SASEGT in the germline V gene. The CDR3 here is CASSKTTSAWSNEQFF. As DNA, the CDR3 is TGTGCCAGCAGCAAGACGACTAGCGCATGGTCCAATGAGCAGTTCTTC.

This clonotype was seen more than once but under ten times. This sequence joins TRBV9 and TRBJ2-5; TRBD1 is a possible D gene (6 bases). The V gene's germline CDR1 is SGDLS and CDR2 YYNGEE. The CDR3 runs to 17 residues. The germline V and J ends were trimmed by 4 bases and 5 bases, with 24 bases remaining between them. CDR3 loop: CASSTHIPGHIVETQYF. The CDR3 bases are TGTGCCAGCAGCACCCATATTCCGGGACACATCGTGGAGACCCAGTACTTC.

The rearrangement links TRBV20-1 to TRBJ2-7; D is undetermined. Germline values: CDR1 DFQATT, CDR2 SNEGSKA (reference sequence). V was pared by 3 bases and J by 5 bases, with 8 bases between. The CDR3 is 11 residues long. The CDR3 DNA is TGCAGTGCTAGTCGGCTAAACGAGCAGTACTTC. Its translation is CSASRLNEQYF.

The gene calls are TRBV7-8 and TRBJ1-5; unclear D gene. With 6 bases removed from V and 5 bases from J, the gap between germline ends came to 14 bases. The length of the CDR3 is 14 residues. CDR1 SGHVS and CDR2 FQNEAQ come from the germline V gene. The CDR3 nucleotides read TGTGCCAGCAGTCCTGCATTTGGATATCAGCCCCAGCATTTT. This codes for CASSPAFGYQPQHF. Together with reference TRBV7-8 and TRBJ1-5, the CDR3 gives the full variable domain: GAGVSQSPRYKVAKRGQDVALRCDPISGHVSLFWYQQALGQGPEFLTYFQNEAQLDKSGLPSDRFFAERPEGSVSTLKIQRTQQEDSAVYLCASSPAFGYQPQHFGDGTRLSIL.

This clonotype showed up just a few times. CDR3 loop: CASSPQVARGSIAEAFF. Written as DNA, the CDR3 is TGTGCCAGCAGTCCCCAGGTGGCCCGGGGGTCAATTGCTGAAGCTTTCTTT. The chain links TRBV12-3 or TRBV12-4 to TRBJ1-1, with D maybe TRBD1 (5 bases). This CDR3 is 17 amino acids long. V was pared by 5 bases and J by 6 bases, with 25 bases between.

The chain has TRBV20-1 and TRBJ2-1, with 9 nucleotides matching TRBD2. Germline V gene sequence: CDR1 DFQATT, CDR2 SNEGSKA (reference sequence). Germline trimming cut 5 bases from V and 16 bases from J; bases unmatched to any gene: 12. This CDR3 comprises 12 residues. CDR3 amino acids: CSAFRERGAPFF. The CDR3 DNA reads TGCAGTGCTTTCCGTGAGCGGGGGGCCCCCTTCTTC.